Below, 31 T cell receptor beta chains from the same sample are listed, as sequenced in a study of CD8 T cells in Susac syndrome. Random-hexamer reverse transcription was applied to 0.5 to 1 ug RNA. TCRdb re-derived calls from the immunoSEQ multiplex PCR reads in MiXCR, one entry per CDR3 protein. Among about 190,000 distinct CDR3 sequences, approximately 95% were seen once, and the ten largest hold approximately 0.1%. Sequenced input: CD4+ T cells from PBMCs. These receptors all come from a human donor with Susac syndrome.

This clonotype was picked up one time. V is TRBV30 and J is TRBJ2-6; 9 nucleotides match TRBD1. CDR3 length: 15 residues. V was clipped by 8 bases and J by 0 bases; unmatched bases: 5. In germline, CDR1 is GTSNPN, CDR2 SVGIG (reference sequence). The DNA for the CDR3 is TGTGCCGGCGGGACAGGGCCCTCTGGGGCCAACGTCCTGACTTTC. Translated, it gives CAGGTGPSGANVLTF.

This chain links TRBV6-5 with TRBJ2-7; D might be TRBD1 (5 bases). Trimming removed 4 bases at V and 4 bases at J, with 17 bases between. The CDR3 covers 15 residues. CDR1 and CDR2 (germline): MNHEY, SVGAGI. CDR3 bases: TGTGCCAGCAGTTCACCTTTCTCCAGGGTGTACGAGCAGTACTTC. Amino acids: CASSSPFSRVYEQYF.

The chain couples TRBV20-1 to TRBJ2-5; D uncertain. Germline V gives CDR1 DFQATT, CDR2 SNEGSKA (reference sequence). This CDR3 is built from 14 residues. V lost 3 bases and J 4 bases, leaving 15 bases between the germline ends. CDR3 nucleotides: TGCAGTGCTAGTATTGGGATGCCGGGAGAGACCCAGTACTTC. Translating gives CSASIGMPGETQYF.

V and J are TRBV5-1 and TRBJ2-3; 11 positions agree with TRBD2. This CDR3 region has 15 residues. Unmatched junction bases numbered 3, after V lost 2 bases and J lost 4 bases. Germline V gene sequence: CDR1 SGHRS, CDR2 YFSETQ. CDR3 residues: CASSFTSGGADTQYF. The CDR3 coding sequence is TGCGCCAGCAGCTTCACTAGCGGGGGCGCAGATACGCAGTATTTT.

The CDR3 protein is CSVDTRGGQETQYF. As DNA, the CDR3 is TGCAGCGTTGACACTAGGGGGGGGCAAGAGACCCAGTACTTC. The chain uses TRBV29-1 and TRBJ2-5; perhaps TRBD2 as D (7 bases). Trimming took 3 bases from V and 2 from J, leaving 13 bases between them. CDR3 length equals 14 residues. The germline V gene has CDR1 SQVTM and CDR2 ANQGSEA.

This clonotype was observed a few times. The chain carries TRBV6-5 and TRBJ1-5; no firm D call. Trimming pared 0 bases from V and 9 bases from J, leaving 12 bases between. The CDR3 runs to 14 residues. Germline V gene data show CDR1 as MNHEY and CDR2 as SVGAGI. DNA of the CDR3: TGTGCCAGCAGTTACTCGGGCGGGGTCAGGCCCCAGCATTTT. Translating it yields CASSYSGGVRPQHF.

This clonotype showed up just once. CDR3 residues: CASSLARTDGTDTQYF. The CDR3 nucleotides are TGTGCCAGCAGCTTAGCCAGAACGGACGGCACAGATACGCAGTATTTT. The chain is built from TRBV7-9 and TRBJ2-3; no clear D gene. The V gene lost 0 bases and the J gene lost 1 base, with 11 bases spanning the gap. Per germline, CDR1 SEHNR and CDR2 FQNEAQ (reference sequence). There are 16 residues in the CDR3.

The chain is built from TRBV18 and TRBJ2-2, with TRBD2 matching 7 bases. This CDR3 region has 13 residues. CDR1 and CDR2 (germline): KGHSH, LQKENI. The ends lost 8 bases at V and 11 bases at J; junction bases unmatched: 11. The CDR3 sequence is CASGRDYPIELFF. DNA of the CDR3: TGTGCCAGCGGACGGGACTACCCCATCGAGCTGTTTTTT.

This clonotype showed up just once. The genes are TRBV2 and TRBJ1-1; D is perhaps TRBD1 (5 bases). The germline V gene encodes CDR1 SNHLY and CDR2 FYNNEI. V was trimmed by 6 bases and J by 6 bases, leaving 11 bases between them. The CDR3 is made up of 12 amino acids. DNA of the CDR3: TGTGCCAGCAGGGCAGGGATAGCTGAAGCTTTCTTT. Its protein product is CASRAGIAEAFF.

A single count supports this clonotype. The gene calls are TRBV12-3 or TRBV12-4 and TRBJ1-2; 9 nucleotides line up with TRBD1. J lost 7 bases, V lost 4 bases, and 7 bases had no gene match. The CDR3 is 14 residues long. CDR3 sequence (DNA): TGTGCCAGCAGTTCGGGACAGGGTGTGATTGGCTACACCTTC. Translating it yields CASSSGQGVIGYTF.

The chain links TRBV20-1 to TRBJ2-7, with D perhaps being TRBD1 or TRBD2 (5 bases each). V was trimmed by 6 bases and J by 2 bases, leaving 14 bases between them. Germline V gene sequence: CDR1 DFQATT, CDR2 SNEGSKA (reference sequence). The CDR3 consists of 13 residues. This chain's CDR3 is CSAPRGVTYEQYF. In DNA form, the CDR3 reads TGCAGTGCCCCCCGAGGGGTTACCTACGAGCAGTACTTC.

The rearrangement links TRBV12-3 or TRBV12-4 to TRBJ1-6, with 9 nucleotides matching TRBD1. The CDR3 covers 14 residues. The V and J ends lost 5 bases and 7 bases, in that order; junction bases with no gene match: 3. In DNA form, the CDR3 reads TGTGCCAGCAGTCCACAGGGGGCGAATTCACCCCTCCACTTT. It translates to CASSPQGANSPLHF.

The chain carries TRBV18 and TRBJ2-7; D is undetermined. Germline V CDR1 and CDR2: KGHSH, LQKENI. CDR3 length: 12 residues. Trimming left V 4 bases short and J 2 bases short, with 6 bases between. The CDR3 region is CASSLYTYEQYF. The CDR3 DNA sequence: TGTGCCAGCTCACTTTACACCTACGAGCAGTACTTC.

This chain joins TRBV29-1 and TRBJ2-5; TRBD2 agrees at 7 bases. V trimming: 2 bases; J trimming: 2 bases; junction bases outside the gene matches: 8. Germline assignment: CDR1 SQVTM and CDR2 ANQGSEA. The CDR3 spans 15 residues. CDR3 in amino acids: CSVERSGTTQETQYF. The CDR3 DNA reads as TGCAGCGTTGAACGGTCCGGGACTACACAAGAGACCCAGTACTTC. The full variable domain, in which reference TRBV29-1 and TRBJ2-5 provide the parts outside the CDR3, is SAVISQKPSRDICQRGTSLTIQCQVDSQVTMMFWYRQQPGQSLTLIATANQGSEATYESGFVIDKFPISRPNLTFSTLTVSNMSPEDSSIYLCSVERSGTTQETQYFGPGTRLLVL.

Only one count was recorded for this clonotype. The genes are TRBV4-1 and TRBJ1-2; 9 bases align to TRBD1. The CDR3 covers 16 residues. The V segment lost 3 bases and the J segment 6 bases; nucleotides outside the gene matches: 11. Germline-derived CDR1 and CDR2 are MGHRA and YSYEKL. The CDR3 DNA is TGCGCCAGCAGCCAGCCGGGACAGGGAAAGGAGAATGGCTACACCTTC. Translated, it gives CASSQPGQGKENGYTF.

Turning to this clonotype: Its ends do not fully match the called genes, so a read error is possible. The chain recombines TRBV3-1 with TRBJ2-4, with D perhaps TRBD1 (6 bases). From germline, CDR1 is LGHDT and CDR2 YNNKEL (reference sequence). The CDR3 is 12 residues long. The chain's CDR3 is CASSQKTGSRHF. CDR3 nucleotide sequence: TGTGCCAGCAGCCAAAAAACAGGGTCGCGGCACTTC.

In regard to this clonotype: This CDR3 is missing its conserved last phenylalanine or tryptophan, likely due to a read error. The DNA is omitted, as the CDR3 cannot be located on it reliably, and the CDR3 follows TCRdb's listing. The CDR3 protein is CASSVDGTTAKIC. The genes are TRBV5-4 and TRBJ2-1. Germline lookup yields CDR1 SGHNT and CDR2 YYREEE (reference sequence). The CDR3 is made up of 13 amino acids, end residues included.

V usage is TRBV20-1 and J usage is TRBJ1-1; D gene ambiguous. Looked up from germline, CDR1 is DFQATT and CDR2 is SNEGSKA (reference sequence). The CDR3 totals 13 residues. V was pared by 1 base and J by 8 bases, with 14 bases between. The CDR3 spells CSARGGLPNEAFF. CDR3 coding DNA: TGCAGTGCTAGAGGTGGGCTGCCCAACGAAGCTTTCTTT.

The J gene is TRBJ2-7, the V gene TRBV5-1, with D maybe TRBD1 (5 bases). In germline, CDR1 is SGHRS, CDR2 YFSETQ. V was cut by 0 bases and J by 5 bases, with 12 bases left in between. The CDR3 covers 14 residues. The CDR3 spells CASSLDRPPNEQYF. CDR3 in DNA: TGCGCCAGCAGCTTGGACAGGCCCCCGAACGAGCAGTACTTC.

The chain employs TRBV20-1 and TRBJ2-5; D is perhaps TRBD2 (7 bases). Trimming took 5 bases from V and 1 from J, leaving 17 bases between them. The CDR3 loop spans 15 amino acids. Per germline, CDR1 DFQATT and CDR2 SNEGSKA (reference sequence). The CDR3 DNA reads TGCAGTGCTGGGGGAGGGACAAGGCCCCAAGAGACCCAGTACTTC. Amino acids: CSAGGGTRPQETQYF.

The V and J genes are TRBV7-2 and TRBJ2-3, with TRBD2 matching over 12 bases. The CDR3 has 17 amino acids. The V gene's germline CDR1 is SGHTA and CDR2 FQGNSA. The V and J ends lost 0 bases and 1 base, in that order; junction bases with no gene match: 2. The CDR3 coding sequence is TGTGCCAGCAGCTTAGCTAGACTAGCGGGGGGCACAGATACGCAGTATTTT. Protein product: CASSLARLAGGTDTQYF.

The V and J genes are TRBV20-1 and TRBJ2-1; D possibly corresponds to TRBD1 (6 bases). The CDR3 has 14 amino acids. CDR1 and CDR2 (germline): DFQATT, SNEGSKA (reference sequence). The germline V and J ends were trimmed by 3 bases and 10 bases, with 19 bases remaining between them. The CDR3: CSARLWGRVSEQFF. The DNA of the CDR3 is TGCAGTGCTAGGTTGTGGGGGCGAGTCAGCGAGCAGTTCTTC.

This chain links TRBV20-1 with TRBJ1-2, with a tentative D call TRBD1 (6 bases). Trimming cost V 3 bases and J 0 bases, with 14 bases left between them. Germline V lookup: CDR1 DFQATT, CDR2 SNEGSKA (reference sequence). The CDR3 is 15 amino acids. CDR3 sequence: CSASLGGSSNYGYTF. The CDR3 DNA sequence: TGCAGTGCTAGTTTAGGGGGGTCATCTAACTATGGCTACACCTTC.

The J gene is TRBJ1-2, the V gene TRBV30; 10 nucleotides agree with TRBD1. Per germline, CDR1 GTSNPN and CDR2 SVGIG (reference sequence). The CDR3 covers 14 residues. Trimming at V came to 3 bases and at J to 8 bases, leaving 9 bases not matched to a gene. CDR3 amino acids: CAWRPGQGTGGYTF. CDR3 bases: TGTGCCTGGAGACCGGGACAGGGGACGGGGGGCTACACCTTC.

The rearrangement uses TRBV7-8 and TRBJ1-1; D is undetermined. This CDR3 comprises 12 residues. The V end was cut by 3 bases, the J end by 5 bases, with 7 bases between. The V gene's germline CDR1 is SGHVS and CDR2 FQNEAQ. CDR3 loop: CASSFGQTEAFF. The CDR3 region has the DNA TGTGCCAGCAGCTTTGGCCAAACTGAAGCTTTCTTT.

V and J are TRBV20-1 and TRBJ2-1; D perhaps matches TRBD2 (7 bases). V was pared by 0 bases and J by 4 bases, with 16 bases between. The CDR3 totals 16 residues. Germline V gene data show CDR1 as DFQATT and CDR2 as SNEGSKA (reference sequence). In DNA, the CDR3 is TGCAGTGCTAGAGAGCCCAAGGGGGGGCGGTACAATGAGCAGTTCTTC. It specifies CSAREPKGGRYNEQFF.

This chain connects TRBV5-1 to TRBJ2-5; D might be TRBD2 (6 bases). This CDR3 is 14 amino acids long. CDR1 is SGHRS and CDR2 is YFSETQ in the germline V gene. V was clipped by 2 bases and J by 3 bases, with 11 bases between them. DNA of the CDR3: TGCGCCAGCAGCTTATACGGGAGTGAAGAGACCCAGTACTTC. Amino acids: CASSLYGSEETQYF.

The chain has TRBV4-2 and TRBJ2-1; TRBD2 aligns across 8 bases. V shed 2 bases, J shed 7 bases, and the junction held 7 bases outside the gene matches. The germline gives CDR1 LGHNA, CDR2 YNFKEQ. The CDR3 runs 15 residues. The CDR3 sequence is CASSQTKAGVNEQFF. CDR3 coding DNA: TGTGCCAGCAGCCAAACTAAAGCGGGGGTGAATGAGCAGTTCTTC.

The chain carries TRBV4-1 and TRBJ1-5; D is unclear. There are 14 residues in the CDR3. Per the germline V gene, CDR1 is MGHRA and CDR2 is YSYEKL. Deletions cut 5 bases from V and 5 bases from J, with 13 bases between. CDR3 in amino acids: CASSSLGSYQPQHF. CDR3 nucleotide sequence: TGCGCCAGCAGCAGCTTGGGTAGTTATCAGCCCCAGCATTTT.

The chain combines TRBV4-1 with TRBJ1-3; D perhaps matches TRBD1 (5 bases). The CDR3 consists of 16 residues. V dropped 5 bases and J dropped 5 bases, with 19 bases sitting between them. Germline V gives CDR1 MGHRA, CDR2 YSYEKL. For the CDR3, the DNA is TGCGCCAGCAGCATCGAGACGGACACCCTAAGAAACACCATATATTTT. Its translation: CASSIETDTLRNTIYF.

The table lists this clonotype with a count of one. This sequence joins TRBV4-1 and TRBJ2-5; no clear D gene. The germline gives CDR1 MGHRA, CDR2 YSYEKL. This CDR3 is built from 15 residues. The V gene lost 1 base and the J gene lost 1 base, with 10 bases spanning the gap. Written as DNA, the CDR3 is TGCGCCAGCAGCCAAGTTCCTTTTAGCCAAGAGACCCAGTACTTC. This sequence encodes CASSQVPFSQETQYF.